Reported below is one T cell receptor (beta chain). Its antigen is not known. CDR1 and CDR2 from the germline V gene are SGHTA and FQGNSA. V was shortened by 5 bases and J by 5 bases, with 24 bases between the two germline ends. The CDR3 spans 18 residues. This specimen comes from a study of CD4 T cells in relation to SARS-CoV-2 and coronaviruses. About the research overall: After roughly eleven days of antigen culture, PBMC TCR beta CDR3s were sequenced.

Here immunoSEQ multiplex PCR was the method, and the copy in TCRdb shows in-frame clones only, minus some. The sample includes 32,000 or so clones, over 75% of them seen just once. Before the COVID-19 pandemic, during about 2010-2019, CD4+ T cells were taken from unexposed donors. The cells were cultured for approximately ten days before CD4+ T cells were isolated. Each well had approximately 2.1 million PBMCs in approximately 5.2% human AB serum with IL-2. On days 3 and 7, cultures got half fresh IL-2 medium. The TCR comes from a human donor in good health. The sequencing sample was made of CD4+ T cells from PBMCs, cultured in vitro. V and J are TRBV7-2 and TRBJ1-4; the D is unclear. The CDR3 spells CASSPNTGLGGRNEKLFF. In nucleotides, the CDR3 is TGTGCCAGCAGCCCAAACACGGGGTTAGGCGGGAGAAATGAAAAACTGTTTTTT.